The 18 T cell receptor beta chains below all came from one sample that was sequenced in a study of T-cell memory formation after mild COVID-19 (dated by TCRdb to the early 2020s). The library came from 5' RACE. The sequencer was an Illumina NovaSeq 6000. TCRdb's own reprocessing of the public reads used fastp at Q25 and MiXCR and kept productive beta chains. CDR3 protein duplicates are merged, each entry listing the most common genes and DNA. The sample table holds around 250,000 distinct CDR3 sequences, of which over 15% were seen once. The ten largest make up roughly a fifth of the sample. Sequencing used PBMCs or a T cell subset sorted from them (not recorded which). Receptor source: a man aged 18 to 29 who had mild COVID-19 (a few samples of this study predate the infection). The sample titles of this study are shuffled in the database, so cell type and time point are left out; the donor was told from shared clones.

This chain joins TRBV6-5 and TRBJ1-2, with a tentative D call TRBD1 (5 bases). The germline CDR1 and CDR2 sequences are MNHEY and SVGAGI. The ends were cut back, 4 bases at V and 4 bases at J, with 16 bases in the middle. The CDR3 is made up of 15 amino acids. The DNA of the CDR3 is TGTGCCAGCAGTTCCCCTGGGGAGGGGAGCTATGGCTACACCTTC. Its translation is CASSSPGEGSYGYTF.

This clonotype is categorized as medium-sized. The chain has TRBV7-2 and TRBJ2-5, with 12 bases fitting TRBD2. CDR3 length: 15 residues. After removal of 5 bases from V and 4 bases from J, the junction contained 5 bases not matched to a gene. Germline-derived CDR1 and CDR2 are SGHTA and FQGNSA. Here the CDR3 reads CASSGKGLAGETQYF. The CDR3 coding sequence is TGTGCCAGCAGCGGGAAGGGACTAGCGGGAGAGACCCAGTACTTC.

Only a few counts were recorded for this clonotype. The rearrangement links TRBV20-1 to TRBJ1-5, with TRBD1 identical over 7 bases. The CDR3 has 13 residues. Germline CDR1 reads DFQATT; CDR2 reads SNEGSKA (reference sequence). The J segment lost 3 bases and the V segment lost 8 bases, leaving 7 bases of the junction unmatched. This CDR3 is CSTPGQLNQPQHF. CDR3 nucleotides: TGCAGTACACCGGGACAGCTCAATCAGCCCCAGCATTTT.

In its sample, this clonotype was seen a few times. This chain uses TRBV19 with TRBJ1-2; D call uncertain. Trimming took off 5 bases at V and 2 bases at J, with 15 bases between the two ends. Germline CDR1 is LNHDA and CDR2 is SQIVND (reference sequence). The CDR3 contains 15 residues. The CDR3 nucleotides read TGTGCCAGTAGTCTACGGGTCCTCGGCAACTATGGCTACACCTTC. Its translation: CASSLRVLGNYGYTF. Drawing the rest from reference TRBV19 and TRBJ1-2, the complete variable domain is DGGITQSPKYLFRKEGQNVTLSCEQNLNHDAMYWYRQDPGQGLRLIYYSQIVNDFQKGDIAEGYSVSREKKESFPLTVTSAQKNPTAFYLCASSLRVLGNYGYTFGSGTRLTVV.

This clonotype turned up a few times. In DNA, the CDR3 is TGCGCCAGCAGCAAGCCCGGGACTAGCGGTGAGACCCAGTACTTC. Amino acid sequence: CASSKPGTSGETQYF. The chain links TRBV5-1 to TRBJ2-5, with TRBD2 identical over 11 bases. After removal of 4 bases from V and 5 bases from J, the junction contained 7 bases not matched to a gene. The CDR3 consists of 15 residues. Looked up from germline, CDR1 is SGHRS and CDR2 is YFSETQ.

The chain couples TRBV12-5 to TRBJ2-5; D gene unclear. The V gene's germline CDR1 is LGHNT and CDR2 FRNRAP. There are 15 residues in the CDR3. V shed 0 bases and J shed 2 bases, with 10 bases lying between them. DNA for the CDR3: TGTGCTAGTGGTTTGGTTCTTGTAGGGCAAGAGACCCAGTACTTC. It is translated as CASGLVLVGQETQYF.

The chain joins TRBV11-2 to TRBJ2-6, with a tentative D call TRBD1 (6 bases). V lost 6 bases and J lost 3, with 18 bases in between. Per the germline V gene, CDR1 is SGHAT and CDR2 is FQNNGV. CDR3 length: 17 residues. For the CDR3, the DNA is TGTGCCAGCAGGAGGGGTGGGGGCGCCTATGGGGCCAACGTCCTGACTTTC. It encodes CASRRGGGAYGANVLTF.

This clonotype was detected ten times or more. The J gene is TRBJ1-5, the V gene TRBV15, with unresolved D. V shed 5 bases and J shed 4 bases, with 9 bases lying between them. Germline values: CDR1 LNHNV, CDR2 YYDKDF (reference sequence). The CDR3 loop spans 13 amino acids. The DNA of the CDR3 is TGTGCCACCAGCCCGCATTTAAATCAGCCCCAGCATTTT. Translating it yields CATSPHLNQPQHF.

The CDR3, as DNA: TGTGCTAGTGGTTTGGACGGGCCCTTGCAGGAGACCCAGTACTTC. This sequence encodes CASGLDGPLQETQYF. The gene calls are TRBV12-5 and TRBJ2-5; D gene uncertain. Germline-derived CDR1 and CDR2 are LGHNT and FRNRAP. CDR3 size: 15 residues. V was trimmed by 1 base and J by 5 bases, leaving 14 bases between them. The variable domain in full, with the rest retrieved from reference TRBV12-5 and TRBJ2-5, is DARVTQTPRHKVTEMGQEVTMRCQPILGHNTVFWYRQTMMQGLELLAYFRNRAPLDDSGMPKDRFSAEMPDATLATLKIQPSEPRDSAVYFCASGLDGPLQETQYFGPGTRLLVL.

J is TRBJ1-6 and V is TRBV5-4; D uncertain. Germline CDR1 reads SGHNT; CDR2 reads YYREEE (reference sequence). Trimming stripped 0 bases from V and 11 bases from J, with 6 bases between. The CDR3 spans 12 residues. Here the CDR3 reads CASSLGVPPLHF. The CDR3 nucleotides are TGTGCCAGCAGCTTGGGGGTGCCACCCCTCCACTTT.

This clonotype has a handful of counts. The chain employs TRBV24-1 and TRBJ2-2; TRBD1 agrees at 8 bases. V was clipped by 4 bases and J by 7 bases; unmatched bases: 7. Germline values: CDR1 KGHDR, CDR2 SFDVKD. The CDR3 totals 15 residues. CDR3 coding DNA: TGTGCCACCAGTGACCCCCGGACAGGGTTCGGGGAGCTGTTTTTT. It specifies CATSDPRTGFGELFF.

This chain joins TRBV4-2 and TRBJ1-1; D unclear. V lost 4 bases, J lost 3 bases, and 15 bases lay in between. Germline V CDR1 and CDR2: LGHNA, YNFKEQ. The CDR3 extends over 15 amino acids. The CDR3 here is CASSPQRGSDTEAFF. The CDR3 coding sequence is TGTGCCAGCAGCCCCCAGAGAGGGTCTGACACTGAAGCTTTCTTT.

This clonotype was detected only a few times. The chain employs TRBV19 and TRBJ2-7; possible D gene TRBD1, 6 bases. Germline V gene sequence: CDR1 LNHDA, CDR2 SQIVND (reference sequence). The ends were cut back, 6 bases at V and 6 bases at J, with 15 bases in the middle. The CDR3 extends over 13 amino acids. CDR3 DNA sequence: TGTGCCAGTAGGATACAGGGATCCGGCGAGCAGTACTTC. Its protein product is CASRIQGSGEQYF.

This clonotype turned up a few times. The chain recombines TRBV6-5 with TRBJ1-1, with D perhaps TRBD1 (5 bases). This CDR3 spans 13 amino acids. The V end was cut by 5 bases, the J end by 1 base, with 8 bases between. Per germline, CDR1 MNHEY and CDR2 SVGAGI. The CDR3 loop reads CASSVRENTEAFF. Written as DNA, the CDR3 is TGTGCCAGCAGTGTCAGGGAGAACACTGAAGCTTTCTTT.

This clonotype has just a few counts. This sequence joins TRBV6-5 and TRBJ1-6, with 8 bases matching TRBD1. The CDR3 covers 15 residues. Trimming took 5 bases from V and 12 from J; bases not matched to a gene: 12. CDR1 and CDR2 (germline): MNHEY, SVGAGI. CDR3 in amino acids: CASSRGGQATLPLHF. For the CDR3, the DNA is TGTGCCAGCAGTCGCGGGGGACAGGCGACCTTACCCCTCCACTTT.

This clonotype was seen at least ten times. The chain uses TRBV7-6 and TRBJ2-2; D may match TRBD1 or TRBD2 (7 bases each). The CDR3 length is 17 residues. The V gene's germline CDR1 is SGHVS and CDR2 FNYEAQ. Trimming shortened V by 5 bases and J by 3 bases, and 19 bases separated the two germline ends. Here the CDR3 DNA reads TGTGCCAGCAGCAGCCAGGGGGGGGACCCCTACACCGGGGAGCTGTTTTTT. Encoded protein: CASSSQGGDPYTGELFF.

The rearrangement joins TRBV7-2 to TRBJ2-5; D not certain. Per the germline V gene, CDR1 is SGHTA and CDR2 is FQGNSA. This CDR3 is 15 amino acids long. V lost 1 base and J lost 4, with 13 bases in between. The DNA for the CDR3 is TGTGCCAGCAGCTTAGGAGGTGCGAGAATAGAGACCCAGTACTTC. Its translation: CASSLGGARIETQYF.

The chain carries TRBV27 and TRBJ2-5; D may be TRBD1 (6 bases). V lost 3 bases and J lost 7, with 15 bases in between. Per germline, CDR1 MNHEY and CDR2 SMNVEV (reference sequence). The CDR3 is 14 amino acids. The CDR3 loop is CASSFPGLGGTQYF. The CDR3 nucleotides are TGTGCCAGCAGTTTCCCGGGATTAGGGGGGACCCAGTACTTC.